This T cell receptor beta chain derives from a study of beta chain features in type 1 diabetes (dated by TCRdb to the late 2010s). With respect to the entire study: Mean age, gender distribution, total cell number and subset yield did not differ between patients and healthy donors. A total of approximately 100 million sorted cells were examined across all samples, and the number of cells per subset was strongly correlated with RNA yield. The study compared TCRB repertoires of sorted circulating CD4+ T cell subsets between recently diagnosed type 1 diabetes patients and matched healthy donors. Whereas all 28 donors provided naive and central memory subsets, regulatory and stem cell-like memory subsets were isolated from just 8 patients and roughly 8 healthy donors.

General findings and caveats noted by the study authors: Because cDNA was sequenced instead of genomic DNA, activated cells with high expression could be over-represented, although the groups did not differ in activation or CD3 levels. Only small numbers of individuals were included in the HLA sub-analyses, which left unresolved whether HLA type had any influence on TCRB rearrangement. In all four CD4+ subsets, TCRB CDR3 length was moderately but significantly shorter in type 1 diabetes patients. Shorter templates might be favored by PCR, yet because patient and control samples were amplified and corrected together, any such skew would affect both groups equally. The naive, central memory and regulatory TCRB repertoires appeared to resemble one another more closely among patients than among healthy donors. Patients with type 1 diabetes made fewer insertions and deleted more nucleotides at VDJ recombination sites, implying thymic rearrangement abnormalities.

From cysteine to phenylalanine, the CDR3 is 16 amino acids long. This entry keeps only the CDR3 DNA: 48 bases, framed from base 1. The entire isolated RNA was reverse transcribed using the High Capacity cDNA Reverse Transcription Kit, and thus expressed TCRB transcripts were sequenced. Deep immunoSEQ sequencing was performed on naive, central memory and regulatory T cell samples, with an average of approximately 3.9 million total reads per sample. Sorted cells were lysed in RLT buffer and RNA was extracted with DNase-treated RNeasy Micro or Mini kits, depending on cell number. Each cell subset was processed separately to prevent cross-contamination, with patient and healthy donor samples processed together. Using the immunoSEQ multiplex PCR, TCRB sequences were amplified from cDNA into 87-bp fragments spanning the CDR3 region. The amplicons were sequenced using the Illumina HiSeq platform. The paper's data handling went like this. PCR bias was computationally corrected using synthetic template baselines, reads within Hamming distance 2 were collapsed, and singletons that could not be merged were discarded. Reads were aligned to IMGT to assign V, D and J genes, CDR3 length, and insertions or deletions at six rearrangement sites. Clonotype counts were normalized to sorted cell number within each subset before computing true diversity and Gini coefficients with the tcR R package. Repertoire sharing was quantified using the overlap coefficient calculated on TCRB nucleotide sequences. TCRdb retrieved this table from immuneACCESS and kept in-frame rearrangements only. Not all clones are present; in checked studies, unresolved V genes account for under half, and no reason is known for the remainder. V, J and clone size are those of that table, while D and trimming were read from the DNA. For this sample the table gives 110,000 to 150,000 clones, of which approximately 10% were detected only once. The ten largest clones take up around 0.65% of the sample.

Each donor gave one peripheral blood draw, roughly 0.11 L on average, collected into heparinised tubes. Naive, central memory, regulatory and stem cell-like memory CD4+ T cells were sorted on a BD FACSAria II using a panel including CD45RO, CCR7, CD25, CD127, CD95 and CD27. Purity was above 95% for every sorted population. PBMCs were isolated right away by Lymphoprep density gradient centrifugation and were stained directly, without culture. So that batch effects would be minimized, each experiment stained and sorted samples in pairs, pairing one healthy donor with one patient. Regarding this clone: Its antigen is unknown. Base-call qualities are not available, and no considerably larger clone is one nucleotide away.

The TCR was taken from a woman aged 40 to 49 in good health. The sequenced sample consisted of central memory CD4+ T cells from blood. The rearranged segments are TRBV21-1 and TRBJ2-1; the D call in the table, TRBD1, was not verified against the DNA. TRBV21-1 is listed as a pseudogene. The DNA sequence follows: TGTGCCAGCAGCAAAATAACAGGGGCGCACCACAATGAGCAGTTCTTC. Its protein product is CASSKITGAHHNEQFF.